This TCR beta chain was obtained from a study of cytomegalovirus exposure and HLA in healthy donors. The study, taken as a whole, reports: With later analysis, a missense DCLRE1C variant became linked to TCR beta V- and J-gene trimming. HLA alleles showed associations with about 15,000 TCR beta sequences in a later analysis, at a 0.05 false discovery rate.

As regards this clone: The antigen remains undetermined.

The CDR3 consists of 13 residues. The germline CDR1 and CDR2 sequences are SGHAT and FQNNGV. After removal of 4 bases from V and 10 bases from J, the junction contained 8 bases not matched to a gene. The PCR contained 60 Vbeta and 13 Jbeta primers. Assay: immunoSEQ multiplex PCR; the TCRdb copy retains only in-frame clones and omits some. The sample has 70,000 to 95,000 clones, 62% seen once; the top ten hold 5% to 6.5%. This sequence was found in a woman in her 30s in good health and CMV-seropositive. The specimen was PBMCs. The rearrangement links TRBV11-2 to TRBJ1-1, with 8 bases identical to TRBD1. The CDR3 reads CASSSRQGYSAFF. CDR3 DNA: TGTGCCAGCAGCTCAAGACAGGGGTATTCAGCTTTCTTT.